A single sample gave rise to the 3 T cell receptor beta chains below, sequenced in a study of post-analysis software for immune sequencing data (dated by TCRdb to between 2014 and 2017). Paper-wide results and their limitations: Significantly higher frequencies in patients than in controls were found for about five TRBV segments, including TRBV5-6, TRBV5-1 and TRBV20-1.

Receptor libraries were prepared by PCR. Sequencing used an Illumina HiSeq 2500. To reduce PCR and sequencing biases, unique molecular identifiers were built into the TCR beta cDNA libraries. TCRdb reprocessing: public reads trimmed at Q25 with fastp, clones called with MiXCR, in-frame beta chains kept. Rows with a matching CDR3 protein are joined into one entry that keeps the most common DNA and genes. Here the sample has over 300,000 distinct CDR3 sequences; 30% to 45% occur a single time. The top ten clones comprise about an eighth of the sample. These receptors lack a known antigen. What was sequenced was blood. The receptors were gathered from a girl aged 10 to 17 with multiple sclerosis.

This clonotype showed up just a few times. The chain has TRBV3-1 and TRBJ1-2; D is possibly TRBD1 (5 bases). In germline, CDR1 is LGHDT, CDR2 YNNKEL (reference sequence). The CDR3 has 14 residues. Deletions cut 0 bases from V and 4 bases from J, with 9 bases between. As DNA, the CDR3 is TGTGCCAGCAGCCAAGAATACAGGCTCTATGGCTACACCTTC. As protein: CASSQEYRLYGYTF.

The rearrangement links TRBV9 to TRBJ2-5; 12 positions match TRBD2. The CDR3 runs to 16 residues. Unmatched junction bases numbered 5, after V lost 3 bases and J lost 2 bases. CDR1 and CDR2 from the germline V gene are SGDLS and YYNGEE. This chain's CDR3 is CASSALLAGGQETQYF. CDR3 coding DNA: TGTGCCAGCAGCGCCCTACTAGCGGGAGGTCAAGAGACCCAGTACTTC.

This clonotype appeared a few times. V gene TRBV7-9 combines with J gene TRBJ2-5; no clear D gene. The CDR3 consists of 12 residues. The V gene's germline CDR1 is SEHNR and CDR2 FQNEAQ (reference sequence). V lost 3 bases to trimming and J lost 4 bases, with 6 bases between them. The CDR3 loop reads CASSFAGETQYF. In nucleotides, the CDR3 is TGTGCCAGCAGCTTTGCTGGAGAGACCCAGTACTTC.